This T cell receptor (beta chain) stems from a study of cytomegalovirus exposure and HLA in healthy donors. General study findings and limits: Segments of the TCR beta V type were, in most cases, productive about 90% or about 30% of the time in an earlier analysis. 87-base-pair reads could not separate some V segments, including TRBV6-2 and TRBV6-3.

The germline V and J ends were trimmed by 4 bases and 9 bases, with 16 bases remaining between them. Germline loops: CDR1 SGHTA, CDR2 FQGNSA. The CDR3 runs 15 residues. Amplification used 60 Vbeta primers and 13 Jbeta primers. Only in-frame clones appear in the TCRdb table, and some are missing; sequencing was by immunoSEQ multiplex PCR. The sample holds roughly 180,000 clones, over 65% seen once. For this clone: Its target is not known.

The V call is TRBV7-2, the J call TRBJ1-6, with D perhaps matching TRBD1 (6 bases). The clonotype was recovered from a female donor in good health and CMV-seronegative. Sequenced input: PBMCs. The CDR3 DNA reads TGTGCCAGCAGCTCCGGCGCCGGGACACGTTCACCCCTCCACTTT. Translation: CASSSGAGTRSPLHF.